Listed below are T cell receptor beta chains from one sample, sequenced in a study of cytomegalovirus exposure and HLA in healthy donors. TCRdb keeps only in-frame clones here, not all; method: immunoSEQ multiplex PCR. The sample carries some 170,000 clones, 70% recorded once. What was sequenced was PBMCs. These receptors were obtained from a man younger than 35 in good health and CMV-seropositive. Each CDR3 is given without its conserved first and last residue.

j_call,v_call,cdr3_aa
TRBJ1-6,TRBV19,ASSLRDRDSPLH
TRBJ1-2,TRBV18,ASSHNPDSNYGYT
TRBJ1-6,TRBV9,ASSVGGVGPLH
TRBJ1-3,TRBV12-5,ASGPLGFHTVAARSGNTIY
TRBJ2-1,TRBV7-2,ASSLGGRLGTEQF
TRBJ2-3,TRBV30,AWTGLAGGIPDTQY
TRBJ1-5,TRBV6-6,ASSYVQGVSQPPH
TRBJ1-5,TRBV19,ASSIGDRGSDQPQH
TRBJ2-3,TRBV2,ASSETRGLTDTQY
TRBJ1-5,TRBV30,AWTRQGWGNQPQH
TRBJ2-2,TRBV5-1,ASSLEPGRNTGELF
TRBJ1-5,TRBV28,ASSSRDRGNQPQH
TRBJ2-5,TRBV5-6,ASRREAGGETQY
TRBJ1-3,TRBV18,ASSPLGSWSYQVINTIY
TRBJ1-1,TRBV5-1,ASSPKTGEAEAF
TRBJ2-1,TRBV2,ASSEGRRQGRF
TRBJ2-3,TRBV5-1,ASSLGGSGTDTQY
TRBJ2-1,TRBV28,ASSLGTSGGDEQF
TRBJ1-1,TRBV18,ASSPTGGNTEAF
TRBJ2-3,TRBV25-1,ASSEFSLTDTQY
TRBJ2-5,TRBV30,AWSIKDRGQETQY
TRBJ1-1,TRBV7-9,ASSLDQTYYMNTEAF
TRBJ2-3,TRBV5-8,ASSPGIAGGTDTQY
TRBJ2-6,TRBV19,ASSTGVGSGANVLT
TRBJ1-1,TRBV5-1,ASSSDTNTEAF
TRBJ2-2,TRBV5-1,ASSLVAGGTGELF
TRBJ1-5,TRBV21-1,ASSTSEDQPQH
TRBJ2-5,TRBV7-2,ASSLGDSGGAQETQY
TRBJ1-4,TRBV14,ASSQLGQFNEKLF
TRBJ2-2,TRBV11-1,ASSPFTGVNTGELF
TRBJ1-4,TRBV4-2,ASSQDHNEKLF
TRBJ2-2,TRBV7-2,ASSLASSSTGELF
TRBJ2-3,TRBV7-2,ASSLARTSGRTDTQY
TRBJ2-1,TRBV6-1,ASSGMTDSSYNEQF
TRBJ1-1,TRBV5-6,ASSPDRATEAF
TRBJ1-2,TRBV7-2,ASSPDRGNYGYT
TRBJ1-2,TRBV5-6,ASSLRLRDRGRNGYT
TRBJ1-4,TRBV14,ASSWGQGEKLF
TRBJ2-1,TRBV4-1,ASSQRGGPYNEQF
TRBJ2-3,TRBV4-1,ASSQLLASTDTQY
TRBJ2-3,TRBV6-1,ASSDGTSGSGTDTQY
TRBJ1-1,TRBV13,ASSLRGGGAEAF